This T cell receptor beta chain is drawn from a study of response to subunit inactivated influenza vaccine listed by TCRdb under 2018. Regarding the complete study: The study used deep quantitative T cell receptor repertoire profiling to track responses to a trivalent subunit inactivated influenza vaccine.

The investigation overall reported the following: The authors proposed that each seasonal influenza vaccination may bring in only a limited number of new T cells.

The method behind the library was RT-PCR. This sample was sequenced with an Illumina HiSeq 2500. Using fastp trimming at Q25 and MiXCR clonotype assembly, TCRdb reanalyzed the public sequencing data and kept in-frame beta chains. Identical CDR3 protein sequences are pooled into one entry, listed with their most common genes and DNA. The sample table contains 800,000 to 1,000,000 distinct CDR3 sequences; only one count was recorded for about 20% of them. In total, the top ten clones hold roughly a tenth of the sample. V and J are truncated by 3 bases and 2 bases respectively, leaving an intervening sequence of 12 bases. The CDR3 has 15 amino acids, counting the end cysteine and phenylalanine. The retained sequence is limited to the CDR3, 45 bases, with the frame set at the first base. Per the germline V gene (reference sequence), SEHNR is the CDR1 and FQNEAQ is the CDR2. In its sample, this clonotype was seen once. The target of this receptor is not known. Base-call qualities are not available, and no considerably larger clone is one nucleotide away. Support from one read is weak.

The material was PBMCs from blood, obtained roughly 5 days after vaccination. The V gene is TRBV7-9 and the J gene is TRBJ2-3, and the D gene may be TRBD2, 6 bases matching. The sequence was obtained from a man aged 45-65 years who received an inactivated influenza vaccine. Donor details come from another sample of the same person, matched by shared clones. The sequenced DNA: TGTGCCAGCAGCTTTGTCCTAGCGCTCACAGATACGCAGTATTTT. This sequence encodes CASSFVLALTDTQYF.